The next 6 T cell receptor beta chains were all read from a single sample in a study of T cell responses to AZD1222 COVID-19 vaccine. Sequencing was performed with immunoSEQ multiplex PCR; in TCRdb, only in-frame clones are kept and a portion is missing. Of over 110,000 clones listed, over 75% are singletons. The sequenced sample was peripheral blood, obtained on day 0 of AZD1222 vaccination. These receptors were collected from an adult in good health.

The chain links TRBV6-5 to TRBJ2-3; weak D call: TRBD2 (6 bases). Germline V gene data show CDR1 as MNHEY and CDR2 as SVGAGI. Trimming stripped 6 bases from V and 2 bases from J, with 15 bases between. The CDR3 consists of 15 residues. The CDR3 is CASRKGRGLTDTQYF. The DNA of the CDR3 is TGTGCCAGCAGGAAAGGTAGGGGACTCACAGATACGCAGTATTTT.

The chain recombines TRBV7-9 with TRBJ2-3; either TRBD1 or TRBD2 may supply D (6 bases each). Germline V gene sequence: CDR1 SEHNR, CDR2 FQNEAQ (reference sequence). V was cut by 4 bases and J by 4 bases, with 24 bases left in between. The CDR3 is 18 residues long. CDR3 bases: TGTGCCAGCAGCTCGAGGGGGGCCTCTGCCCTGGGGGCAGATACGCAGTATTTT. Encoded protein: CASSSRGASALGADTQYF.

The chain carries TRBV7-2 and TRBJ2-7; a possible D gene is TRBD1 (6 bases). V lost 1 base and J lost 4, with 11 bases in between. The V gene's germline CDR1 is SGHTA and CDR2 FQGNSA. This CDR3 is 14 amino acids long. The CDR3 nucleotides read TGTGCCAGCAGCTTAGGGGCCAGGGGATACGAGCAGTACTTC. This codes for CASSLGARGYEQYF.

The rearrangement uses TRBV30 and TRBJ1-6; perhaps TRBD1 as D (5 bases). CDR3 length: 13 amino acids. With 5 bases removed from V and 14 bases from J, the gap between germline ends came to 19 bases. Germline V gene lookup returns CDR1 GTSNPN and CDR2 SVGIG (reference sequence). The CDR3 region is CAWVEGRGVALHF. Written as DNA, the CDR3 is TGTGCCTGGGTCGAGGGACGGGGGGTAGCCCTCCACTTT.

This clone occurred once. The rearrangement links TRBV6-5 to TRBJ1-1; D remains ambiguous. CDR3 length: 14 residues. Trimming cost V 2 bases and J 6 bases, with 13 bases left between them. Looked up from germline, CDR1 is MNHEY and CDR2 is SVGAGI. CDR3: CASSYASKGSEAFF. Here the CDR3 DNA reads TGTGCCAGCAGTTACGCGTCAAAGGGATCTGAAGCTTTCTTT.

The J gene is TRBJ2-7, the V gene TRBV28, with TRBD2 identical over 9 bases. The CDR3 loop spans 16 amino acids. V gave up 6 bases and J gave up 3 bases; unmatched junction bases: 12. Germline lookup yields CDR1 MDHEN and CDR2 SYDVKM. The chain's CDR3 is CASSPAGGAGNYEQYF. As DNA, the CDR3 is TGTGCCAGCAGCCCAGCGGGGGGCGCGGGAAACTACGAGCAGTACTTC.